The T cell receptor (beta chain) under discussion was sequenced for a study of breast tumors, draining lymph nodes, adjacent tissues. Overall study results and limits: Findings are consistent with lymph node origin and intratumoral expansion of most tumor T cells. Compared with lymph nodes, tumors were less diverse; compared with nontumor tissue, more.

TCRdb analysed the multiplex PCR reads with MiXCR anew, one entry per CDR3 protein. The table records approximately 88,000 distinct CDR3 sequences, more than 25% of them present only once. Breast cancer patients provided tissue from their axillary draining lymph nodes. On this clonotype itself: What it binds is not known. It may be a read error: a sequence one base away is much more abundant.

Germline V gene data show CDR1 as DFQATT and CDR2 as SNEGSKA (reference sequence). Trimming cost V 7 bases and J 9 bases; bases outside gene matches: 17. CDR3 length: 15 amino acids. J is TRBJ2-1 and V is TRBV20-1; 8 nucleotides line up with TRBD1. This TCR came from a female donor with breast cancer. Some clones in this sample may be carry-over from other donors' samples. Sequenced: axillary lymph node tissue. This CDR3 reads CSVESGGQGAGEQFF. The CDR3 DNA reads TGCAGTGTCGAAAGCGGAGGACAGGGCGCCGGTGAGCAGTTCTTC.